This is a list of T cell receptor beta chains from one sample in a study of shared clonotypes between healthy human individuals. Measured with immunoSEQ multiplex PCR; TCRdb has only the in-frame clones, and not every one. The repertoire holds about 380,000 clones, 90% to 98% seen once, with approximately 0.3% in the top ten. The specimen sequenced was memory CD8+ T cells sorted from blood. The receptors were sampled from a man aged 25 to 40 in good health. Each CDR3 is given with its conserved first and last residue. The order of the fields is V gene, clone size, J gene, D gene, CDR3 DNA, CDR3 protein. A D gene is named only where the DNA matches it firmly. A row's size may be missing; if present it is once, few, many or a size class.

v_gene: TRBV2; abundance: -; j_gene: TRBJ1-5; d_gene: -; CDR3nt: TGTGCCAGCAGTGACTCACATAGCAATCAGCCCCAGCATTTT; CDR3aa: CASSDSHSNQPQHF
v_gene: TRBV30; abundance: -; j_gene: TRBJ2-7; d_gene: -; CDR3nt: TGTGCCTGGAGTATTGGATACGAGCAGTACTTC; CDR3aa: CAWSIGYEQYF
v_gene: TRBV19; abundance: -; j_gene: TRBJ2-2; d_gene: TRBD2; CDR3nt: TGTGCCAGTGGGACTAGCGGGACGAACACCGGGGAGCTGTTTTTT; CDR3aa: CASGTSGTNTGELFF
v_gene: TRBV11-2; abundance: -; j_gene: TRBJ2-7; d_gene: -; CDR3nt: TGTGCCAGCAGCGTGAGTAGCCGCTACGAGCAGTACTTC; CDR3aa: CASSVSSRYEQYF
v_gene: TRBV7-6; abundance: -; j_gene: TRBJ2-2; d_gene: -; CDR3nt: TGTGCCAGCAGCTCATTTAACACCGGGGAGCTGTTTTTT; CDR3aa: CASSSFNTGELFF
v_gene: TRBV6-5; abundance: -; j_gene: TRBJ1-5; d_gene: -; CDR3nt: TGTGCCAGCCGGGCGAGGGGGTCTCAGCCCCAGCATTTT; CDR3aa: CASRARGSQPQHF
v_gene: TRBV6-4; abundance: -; j_gene: TRBJ2-1; d_gene: -; CDR3nt: TGTGCCAGCAGTACTCCCCTCCGCGAGCAGTTCTTC; CDR3aa: CASSTPLREQFF
v_gene: TRBV5-6; abundance: -; j_gene: TRBJ2-4; d_gene: TRBD1; CDR3nt: TGTGCCAGCAGCCGGACCGGGACAGGGTTGAACATTCAGTACTTC; CDR3aa: CASSRTGTGLNIQYF
v_gene: TRBV5-1; abundance: once; j_gene: TRBJ2-7; d_gene: TRBD2; CDR3nt: TGCGCCAGCAGCTTGGGAATCTTAGCGGGTGATCTCTACGAGCAGTACTTC; CDR3aa: CASSLGILAGDLYEQYF
v_gene: TRBV28; abundance: -; j_gene: TRBJ2-2; d_gene: TRBD1; CDR3nt: TGTGCCAGCAGCTCGCAGGGGGGACAGGGAGGGCTTTACACCGGGGAGCTGTTTTTT; CDR3aa: CASSSQGGQGGLYTGELFF
v_gene: TRBV11-3; abundance: -; j_gene: TRBJ2-7; d_gene: -; CDR3nt: TGTGCCAGCAGCACAGACCCTTGGGGGGAGCAGTACTTC; CDR3aa: CASSTDPWGEQYF
v_gene: TRBV10-2; abundance: -; j_gene: TRBJ2-1; d_gene: TRBD2; CDR3nt: TGCGCCAGCTCTTACTCGGGAGGGCTAGGCAATGAGCAGTTCTTC; CDR3aa: CASSYSGGLGNEQFF
v_gene: TRBV7-4; abundance: -; j_gene: TRBJ2-7; d_gene: -; CDR3nt: TGTGCCAGCAGTTGGGGCCCGAAGGAAGAGCAGTACTTC; CDR3aa: CASSWGPKEEQYF
v_gene: TRBV27; abundance: -; j_gene: TRBJ2-7; d_gene: TRBD2; CDR3nt: TGTGCCAGCAGTTTATACCTACCCGCCGGGACTAGGAGTTACGAGCAGTACTTC; CDR3aa: CASSLYLPAGTRSYEQYF
v_gene: TRBV28; abundance: -; j_gene: TRBJ2-7; d_gene: -; CDR3nt: TGTGCCAGCAGACGAAACAGGGGAGGGGTGTCGGACGAGCAGTACTTC; CDR3aa: CASRRNRGGVSDEQYF